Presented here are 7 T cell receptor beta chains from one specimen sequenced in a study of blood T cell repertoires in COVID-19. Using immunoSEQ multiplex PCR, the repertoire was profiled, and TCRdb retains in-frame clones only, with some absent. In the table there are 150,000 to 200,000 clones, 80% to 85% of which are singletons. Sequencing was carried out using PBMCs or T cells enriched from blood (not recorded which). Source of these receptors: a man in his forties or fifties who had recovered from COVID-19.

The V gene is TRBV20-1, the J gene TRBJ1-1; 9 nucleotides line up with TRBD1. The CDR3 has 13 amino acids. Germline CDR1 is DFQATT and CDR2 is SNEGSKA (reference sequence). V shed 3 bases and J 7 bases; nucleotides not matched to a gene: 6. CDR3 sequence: CSASPGQGVEAFF. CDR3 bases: TGCAGTGCTAGTCCGGGACAGGGAGTTGAAGCTTTCTTT.

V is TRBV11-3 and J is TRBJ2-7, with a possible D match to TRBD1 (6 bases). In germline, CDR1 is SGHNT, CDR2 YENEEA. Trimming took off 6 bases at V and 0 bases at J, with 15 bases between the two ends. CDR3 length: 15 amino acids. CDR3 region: CASSSHTGNSYEQYF. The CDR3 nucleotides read TGTGCCAGCAGTTCTCACACAGGGAACTCCTACGAGCAGTACTTC. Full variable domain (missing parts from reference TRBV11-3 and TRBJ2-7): EAGVVQSPRYKIIEKKQPVAFWCNPISGHNTLYWYLQNLGQGPELLIRYENEEAVDDSQLPKDRFSAERLKGVDSTLKIQPAELGDSAVYLCASSSHTGNSYEQYFGPGTRLTVT.

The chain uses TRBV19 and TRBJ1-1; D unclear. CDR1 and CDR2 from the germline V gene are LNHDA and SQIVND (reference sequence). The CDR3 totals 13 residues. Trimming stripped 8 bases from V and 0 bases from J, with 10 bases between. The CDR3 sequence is CASSSIMNTEAFF. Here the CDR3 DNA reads TGTGCCAGTTCATCTATCATGAACACTGAAGCTTTCTTT.

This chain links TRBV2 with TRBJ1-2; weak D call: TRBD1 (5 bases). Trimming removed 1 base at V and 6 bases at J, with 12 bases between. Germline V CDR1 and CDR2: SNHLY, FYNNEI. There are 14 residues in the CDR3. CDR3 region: CASSEVRAYDGYTF. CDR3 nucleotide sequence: TGTGCCAGCAGTGAAGTCAGGGCCTACGATGGCTACACCTTC.

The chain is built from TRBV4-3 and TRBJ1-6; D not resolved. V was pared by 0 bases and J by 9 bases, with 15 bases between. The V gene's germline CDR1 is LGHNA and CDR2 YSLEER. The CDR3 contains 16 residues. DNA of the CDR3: TGCGCCAGCAGCCAAGACACGGCGAGGGCAGGTTCACCCCTCCACTTT. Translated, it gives CASSQDTARAGSPLHF.

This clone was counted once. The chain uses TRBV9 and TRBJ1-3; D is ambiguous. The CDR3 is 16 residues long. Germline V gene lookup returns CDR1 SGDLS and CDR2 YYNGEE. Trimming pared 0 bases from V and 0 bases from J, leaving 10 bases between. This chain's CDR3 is CASSVAPADSGNTIYF. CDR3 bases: TGTGCCAGCAGCGTAGCTCCCGCGGACTCTGGAAACACCATATATTTT.

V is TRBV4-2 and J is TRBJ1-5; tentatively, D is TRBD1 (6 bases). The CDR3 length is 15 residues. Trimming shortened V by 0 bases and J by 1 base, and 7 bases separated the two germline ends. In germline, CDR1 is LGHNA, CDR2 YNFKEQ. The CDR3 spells CASSQDRGSNQPQHF. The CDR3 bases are TGTGCCAGCAGCCAAGATAGGGGGAGCAATCAGCCCCAGCATTTT.